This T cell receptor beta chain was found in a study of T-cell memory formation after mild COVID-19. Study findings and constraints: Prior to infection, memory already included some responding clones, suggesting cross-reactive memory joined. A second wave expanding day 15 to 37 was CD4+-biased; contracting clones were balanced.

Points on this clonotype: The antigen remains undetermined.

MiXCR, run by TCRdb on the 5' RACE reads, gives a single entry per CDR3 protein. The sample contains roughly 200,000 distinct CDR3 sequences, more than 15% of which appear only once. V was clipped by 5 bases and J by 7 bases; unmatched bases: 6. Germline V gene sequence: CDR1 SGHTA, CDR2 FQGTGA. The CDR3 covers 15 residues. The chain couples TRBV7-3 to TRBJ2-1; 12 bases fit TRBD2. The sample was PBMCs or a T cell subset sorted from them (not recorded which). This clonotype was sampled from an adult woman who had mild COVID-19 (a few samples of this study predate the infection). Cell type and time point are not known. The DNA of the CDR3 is TGTGCCAGCAGCCCTAGCGGGGGGGCCGTGAATGAGCAGTTCTTC. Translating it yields CASSPSGGAVNEQFF.